This TCR beta chain was identified in a study of blood T cell repertoires in COVID-19. Background on the study: Sites across the United States, Italy and Spain contributed samples from acute and convalescent COVID-19. The cDNA or gDNA used as material had been derived from T cells, B-cell-depleted T cells, or PBMCs.

In the study's own analysis: Amplification of reference gene primers provided the estimated nucleated cell counts. The protocol was immunoSEQ multiplex PCR, while the TCRdb copy is restricted to in-frame clones and leaves out a portion. D and trimming come from the DNA, and the V and J calls and clone size come from that table. The sample holds around 190,000 clones; 82% are singletons and the top ten take about 7.8%. CDR3 length: 15 amino acids. Unmatched junction bases numbered 9, after V lost 5 bases and J lost 2 bases. Germline lookup yields CDR1 LGHNA and CDR2 YSLEER. The chain is built from TRBV4-3 and TRBJ2-7; 7 nucleotides line up with TRBD2. The clonotype comes from a woman aged 60-75 years with COVID-19, enrolled during active disease. Sequenced material: peripheral blood. The CDR3 loop is CASSKTLAVPYEQYF. As DNA, the CDR3 is TGCGCCAGCAGCAAAACGCTAGCGGTCCCCTACGAGCAGTACTTC.